Presented here are 16 T cell receptor beta chains from one specimen sequenced in a study of post-analysis software for immune sequencing data. These receptors' antigens are unknown. Each TCR beta cDNA library carried unique molecular identifiers. Each CDR3 protein gets one entry after TCRdb re-called the PCR reads with MiXCR. The sample includes about 400,000 distinct CDR3 sequences, roughly 38% of them seen just once. Study conclusions and caveats: Patients carried roughly 5 TRBV segments more frequently than controls did, and TRBV5-6, TRBV5-1 and TRBV20-1 were among them.

The sample taken for sequencing was blood. Receptors originate from a girl aged 5-17 years with multiple sclerosis.

CDR3 sequence (DNA): TGTGCCAGCAGCCATGAGTGGCCCCGCTTTCGGGCCTCTAGCACAGATACGCAGTATTTT. This sequence encodes CASSHEWPRFRASSTDTQYF. The chain combines TRBV27 with TRBJ2-3, with unresolved D. V lost 6 bases and J 0 bases, leaving 28 bases between the germline ends. The CDR3 consists of 20 residues. The germline V gene encodes CDR1 MNHEY and CDR2 SMNVEV (reference sequence).

The rearrangement uses TRBV25-1 and TRBJ2-1; D remains unclear. The V gene lost 2 bases and the J gene lost 9 bases, with 14 bases spanning the gap. CDR3 length: 14 amino acids. Per germline, CDR1 MGHDK and CDR2 SYGVNS. The DNA for the CDR3 is TGTGCCAGCAGTGAAAGGCGTCAGGCGAGTGAGCAGTTCTTC. Amino acid sequence: CASSERRQASEQFF.

This clonotype occurred many times. V is TRBV5-1 and J is TRBJ2-7; TRBD2 might be the D (5 bases). This CDR3 is built from 13 residues. Looked up from germline, CDR1 is SGHRS and CDR2 is YFSETQ. The germline V and J ends were trimmed by 5 bases and 3 bases, with 12 bases remaining between them. The CDR3 DNA reads TGCGCCAGCAGTCTGGGAGAGGGCTACGAGCAGTACTTC. This sequence encodes CASSLGEGYEQYF.

The chain uses TRBV5-1 and TRBJ2-3; D is undetermined. The germline CDR1 and CDR2 sequences are SGHRS and YFSETQ. Trimming cost V 3 bases and J 0 bases, with 14 bases left between them. The CDR3 sequence is 16 residues long. CDR3 in DNA: TGCGCCAGCAGCTCACAACCGAGACTTAGCACAGATACGCAGTATTTT. Translation: CASSSQPRLSTDTQYF.

The chain employs TRBV11-2 and TRBJ2-7; TRBD2 aligns across 11 bases. The CDR3 contains 14 residues. V lost 3 bases and J lost 3; bases outside the gene matches: 1. Germline loops: CDR1 SGHAT, CDR2 FQNNGV. The CDR3 loop is CASSLTSGNYEQYF. In nucleotides, the CDR3 is TGTGCCAGCAGCTTGACTAGCGGGAACTACGAGCAGTACTTC.

This clonotype was seen a few times. V is TRBV5-4 and J is TRBJ2-7, with TRBD2 matching over 8 bases. This CDR3 is 15 amino acids long. The germline gives CDR1 SGHNT, CDR2 YYREEE (reference sequence). V gave up 0 bases and J gave up 2 bases; unmatched junction bases: 4. CDR3 DNA: TGTGCCAGCAGCTTGGTGACTAGCGCTACCTACGAGCAGTACTTC. Protein product: CASSLVTSATYEQYF.

The gene calls are TRBV6-2 or TRBV6-3 and TRBJ1-1; 10 positions agree with TRBD1. CDR3 length: 19 residues. Germline V gives CDR1 MNHEY, CDR2 SVGEGT. Trimming cost V 2 bases and J 0 bases; bases outside gene matches: 12. CDR3 residues: CASSYNDRGRPFMNTEAFF. The CDR3 nucleotides are TGTGCCAGCAGTTACAACGACAGGGGGCGTCCCTTTATGAACACTGAAGCTTTCTTT.

CDR3 nucleotides: TGTGCCAGCAGCCCACGAGAACAGTATCAGCCCCAGCATTTT. Protein product: CASSPREQYQPQHF. This chain uses TRBV3-1 with TRBJ1-5; D unresolved. Germline CDR1 is LGHDT and CDR2 is YNNKEL (reference sequence). V lost 4 bases to trimming and J lost 5 bases, with 12 bases between them. The CDR3 sequence is 14 residues long.

The chain uses TRBV20-1 and TRBJ2-1; TRBD1 agrees at 7 bases. Per the germline V gene, CDR1 is DFQATT and CDR2 is SNEGSKA (reference sequence). V was pared by 2 bases and J by 6 bases, with 7 bases of the junction left unmatched. This CDR3 spans 14 amino acids. CDR3 sequence: CSARYWDSSNEQFF. The CDR3 nucleotides read TGCAGTGCTAGATATTGGGACAGTAGCAATGAGCAGTTCTTC.

This clonotype was observed a few times. The chain uses TRBV20-1 and TRBJ2-7; D assignment may be TRBD1 or TRBD2 (5 bases each). The CDR3 runs 15 residues. V shed 6 bases and J shed 0 bases, with 18 bases lying between them. The germline V gene has CDR1 DFQATT and CDR2 SNEGSKA (reference sequence). The CDR3 reads CSARVPGRSSYEQYF. CDR3 bases: TGCAGTGCACGAGTTCCGGGACGCAGCTCCTACGAGCAGTACTTC.

This clonotype was observed a handful of times. This chain links TRBV5-1 with TRBJ2-5; either TRBD1 or TRBD2 may fit D (7 bases each). The CDR3 runs 19 residues. Trimming removed 2 bases from V and 6 bases from J, with 29 bases in between. CDR1 and CDR2 (germline): SGHRS, YFSETQ. The CDR3 coding sequence is TGCGCCAGCAGCTTACGACAGGGTGAGGCGGGGGCTCGGAGAAAGACCCAGTACTTC. This gives the protein CASSLRQGEAGARRKTQYF.

The sample holds a few counts of this clonotype. V is TRBV7-2 and J is TRBJ2-1; D gene uncertain. Trimming cost V 3 bases and J 7 bases, with 16 bases left between them. Germline assignment: CDR1 SGHTA and CDR2 FQGNSA. The CDR3 has 15 residues. The CDR3 here is CASSLGADLDNEQFF. The CDR3 DNA reads as TGTGCCAGCAGCTTGGGTGCGGATTTGGATAATGAGCAGTTCTTC.

The V and J genes are TRBV12-3 or TRBV12-4 and TRBJ2-1, with TRBD2 matching over 9 bases. The CDR3 extends over 21 amino acids. V gave up 4 bases and J gave up 4 bases; unmatched junction bases: 23. CDR3 region: CASSYIGPTRPLAGLYNEQFF. Here the CDR3 DNA reads TGTGCCAGCAGTTATATCGGACCTACACGCCCGCTAGCGGGGTTATACAATGAGCAGTTCTTC.

This clonotype was found a few times. The chain recombines TRBV10-3 with TRBJ2-7; 9 bases are a match to TRBD1. Germline trimming cut 5 bases from V and 6 bases from J; bases unmatched to any gene: 5. This CDR3 is built from 13 residues. Germline values: CDR1 ENHRY, CDR2 SYGVKD. CDR3 in amino acids: CAISTGGPGEQYF. The CDR3 DNA reads TGTGCCATCAGTACAGGGGGCCCCGGCGAGCAGTACTTC.

The chain combines TRBV20-1 with TRBJ2-5; 11 bases agree with TRBD1. The end of the DNA aligns better with TRBJ2-7, so the J call may be wrong. CDR3 length: 14 residues. CDR1 is DFQATT, CDR2 SNEGSKA, per germline (reference sequence). As DNA, the CDR3 is TGCAGTGCTAGAGGGACAGGGGGCGAAAACGAGCAGTACTTC. Translating it yields CSARGTGGENEQYF.

The CDR3 loop reads CATSTGGQGRDTQYF. Written as DNA, the CDR3 is TGTGCCACCAGCACGGGGGGACAGGGTAGAGATACGCAGTATTTT. The J gene is TRBJ2-3, the V gene TRBV15; 9 bases line up with TRBD1. CDR1 LNHNV and CDR2 YYDKDF come from the germline V gene (reference sequence). The J segment lost 5 bases and the V segment lost 4 bases, leaving 7 bases of the junction unmatched. CDR3 length: 15 residues.